Below are 7 T cell receptor beta chains sequenced from a single sample in a study of blood T cells in healthy people across ages. For the second PCR, which ran for 7 to 11 cycles, a sample-barcoded 5' primer and a J-beta primer mix were used. TCRdb recomputed calls from the 5' RACE reads with MiXCR, one row per CDR3 protein. The profile shows hundreds of thousands of distinct CDR3 sequences, approximately 25% of them singletons. These data were also filed under a second study, of T cells of mothers and their children.

Sequenced: blood. The receptors were gathered from a boy younger than 18 in good health.

Only a few counts were recorded for this clonotype. The chain uses TRBV12-3 or TRBV12-4 and TRBJ1-2; a weak D match, TRBD1 (5 bases). The V end lost 2 bases, the J end lost 2 bases, and 15 bases lay between the germline ends. CDR3 length: 16 amino acids. CDR3: CASSLSSGPSNYGYTF. The CDR3 DNA is TGTGCCAGCAGTTTATCATCGGGGCCTTCAAACTATGGCTACACCTTC.

About this clonotype: Sequence at one end of the junction differs from germline and may be a read error. The chain has TRBV4-3 and TRBJ2-5; D is uncertain. Germline V gene sequence: CDR1 LGHNA, CDR2 YSLEER. The CDR3 has 16 amino acids. The CDR3 DNA sequence: TGCGCCAGCAGCCAAGATGGGATAGGGTACCAAGAGACCCGGTACTTC. Amino acids: CASSQDGIGYQETRYF.

V usage is TRBV20-1 and J usage is TRBJ2-5; 9 bases fit TRBD2. Near its end, the DNA agrees better with TRBJ2-7, so the J call may be wrong. The CDR3 extends over 14 amino acids. Germline CDR1 DFQATT, CDR2 SNEGSKA (reference sequence). The CDR3 reads CSARALAGIYEQYF. The CDR3 DNA reads as TGCAGTGCTAGAGCTCTAGCGGGGATCTACGAGCAGTACTTC.

This clonotype was counted between two and nine times. The rearrangement uses TRBV7-9 and TRBJ2-5, with 11 bases that match TRBD2. The CDR3 sequence is 15 residues long. From germline, CDR1 is SEHNR and CDR2 FQNEAQ (reference sequence). V dropped 5 bases and J dropped 4; count of bases not matched to a gene: 6. DNA of the CDR3: TGTGCCAGCAGCGTCACTAGCGGGAGAAGAGAGACCCAGTACTTC. Translating gives CASSVTSGRRETQYF.

The rearrangement uses TRBV7-8 and TRBJ2-5, with TRBD2 identical over 9 bases. Per the germline V gene, CDR1 is SGHVS and CDR2 is FQNEAQ. Trimming cost V 6 bases and J 1 base; bases outside gene matches: 9. CDR3 length equals 16 residues. This CDR3 is CASRGFKRGVQETQYF. The CDR3 coding sequence is TGTGCCAGCAGAGGATTCAAGCGGGGGGTCCAAGAGACCCAGTACTTC.

The V call is TRBV28, the J call TRBJ2-1, with 11 bases matching TRBD2. V shed 5 bases, J shed 4 bases, and the junction held 13 bases outside the gene matches. CDR3 length: 18 residues. Per the germline V gene, CDR1 is MDHEN and CDR2 is SYDVKM. CDR3 nucleotides: TGTGCCAGCAGTCTAGTTTGGGGCCGACTAGCGGGGTACAATGAGCAGTTCTTC. This gives the protein CASSLVWGRLAGYNEQFF.

DNA of the CDR3: TGCAGTGCTAGAGAAGAGGGTGTCTATCGGGTTACTGAAGCTTTCTTT. It yields the protein CSAREEGVYRVTEAFF. The rearrangement uses TRBV20-1 and TRBJ1-1; D is uncertain. CDR3 length: 16 residues. V shed 0 bases and J shed 5 bases, with 19 bases lying between them. The germline gives CDR1 DFQATT, CDR2 SNEGSKA (reference sequence).